A selection of T cell receptor beta chains follows, all from one sample in a study of CD8+ T cells in alopecia areata. The assay was immunoSEQ multiplex PCR, and TCRdb's table has in-frame clones only and misses some. The table lists more than 90,000 clones, 50% to 75% of them singletons. This specimen was CD8+ T cells sorted from blood, taken at week 4, from a patient treated with tofacitinib. The receptors come from a human donor with alopecia areata. CDR3s include the opening cysteine and the closing phenylalanine or tryptophan. D genes are given only for firm matches. Clone size appears in some rows only: once, few, many, or a class for an expanded clone.

d_call	clone_size	j_call	v_call	cdr3_length	cdr3_nt	cdr3_aa
.	.	TRBJ2-7	TRBV29-1	13	TGCAGCGTGGCAGAGGACAGCTCCTACGAGCAGTACTTC	CSVAEDSSYEQYF
.	.	TRBJ2-7	TRBV2	15	TGTGCCAGCAGTGAAGTTGGTCGGGGGCCGGGGGAGCAGTACTTC	CASSEVGRGPGEQYF
TRBD2	.	TRBJ2-1	TRBV30	15	TGTGCCTGGAGCGGCGGGACTAGCGGGCGCAATGAGCAGTTCTTC	CAWSGGTSGRNEQFF
TRBD1	few	TRBJ2-5	TRBV29-1	16	TGCAGCGTTGACTGGACAGGACGAGCGGTAGGGGAGACCCAGTACTTC	CSVDWTGRAVGETQYF
.	.	TRBJ1-1	TRBV30	16	TGTGCCTGGAGGGTATCTGGGGCGCGGGTGGACACTGAAGCTTTCTTT	CAWRVSGARVDTEAFF
.	.	TRBJ1-6	TRBV7-9	15	TGTGCCAGCAGCTTTAAAGGGAACGGGAATTCACCCCTCCACTTT	CASSFKGNGNSPLHF
.	.	TRBJ2-5	TRBV9	16	TGTGCCAGCAGCGTAGAAGGAGGAAGGTCTCAAGAGACCCAGTACTTC	CASSVEGGRSQETQYF
.	.	TRBJ1-2	TRBV5-1	14	TGCGCCAGCAGCTCGTCCGGGACGGTTTATGGCTACACCTTC	CASSSSGTVYGYTF
.	.	TRBJ2-2	TRBV29-1	14	TGCAGCGTGGCCCTTGAGGGATCCACCGGGGAGCTGTTTTTT	CSVALEGSTGELFF
TRBD2	.	TRBJ2-1	TRBV5-6	15	TGTGCCAGCAGCATTAGCGGGGGGGCGAACAATGAGCAGTTCTTC	CASSISGGANNEQFF
.	few	TRBJ2-1	TRBV5-6	11	TGTGCCAGCAGCTTGTTGGGGGAGCAGTTCTTC	CASSLLGEQFF
.	.	TRBJ1-6	TRBV4-1	16	TGCGCCAGCAGCCAAGAGACCGCCGAGGGTAATTCACCCCTCCACTTT	CASSQETAEGNSPLHF